One sample yielded the 32 T cell receptor beta chains listed below, sequenced in a study of cytomegalovirus exposure and HLA in healthy donors. PCR primers comprised 60 Vbeta and 13 Jbeta primers. Sequencing was performed with immunoSEQ multiplex PCR; in TCRdb, only in-frame clones are kept and a portion is missing. This repertoire shows 150,000 or so clones, about 8.9% found once; its top ten account for roughly 2%. Sequenced material: PBMCs. These receptors all stem from a man in his forties or fifties in good health and CMV-seronegative.

The chain couples TRBV5-4 to TRBJ1-5, with TRBD1 as a possible D gene (6 bases). The CDR3 totals 15 residues. CDR1 is SGHNT and CDR2 is YYREEE in the germline V gene (reference sequence). V was cut by 4 bases and J by 6 bases, with 17 bases left in between. DNA of the CDR3: TGTGCCAGCAGCAAGGGGGGGGGCGCGCCTCAGCCCCAGCATTTT. This gives the protein CASSKGGGAPQPQHF.

This chain connects TRBV5-4 to TRBJ1-2, with 7 bases that match TRBD1. The germline CDR1 and CDR2 sequences are SGHNT and YYREEE (reference sequence). With 4 bases clipped from V and 4 bases from J, the junction kept 10 bases outside the gene matches. The CDR3 covers 15 residues. The DNA of the CDR3 is TGTGCCAGCAGCCCAGGACAGGCAGCCTTCTATGGCTACACCTTC. This sequence encodes CASSPGQAAFYGYTF. Based on the CDR3 plus reference TRBV5-4 and TRBJ1-2, the full variable domain is ETGVTQSPTHLIKTRGQQVTLRCSSQSGHNTVSWYQQALGQGPQFIFQYYREEENGRGNFPPRFSGLQFPNYSSELNVNALELDDSALYLCASSPGQAAFYGYTFGSGTRLTVV.

The chain recombines TRBV5-6 with TRBJ2-7, with a possible D match to TRBD1 (5 bases). The CDR3 extends over 15 amino acids. The V and J ends lost 2 bases and 2 bases respectively, with 14 bases between them. Germline values: CDR1 SGHDT, CDR2 YYEEEE. CDR3 amino acids: CASSFDEQAAYEQYF. The CDR3 nucleotides read TGTGCCAGCAGCTTTGATGAACAGGCGGCCTACGAGCAGTACTTC.

The sample holds a few counts of this clone. J is TRBJ2-1 and V is TRBV14, with 8 bases that match TRBD2. This CDR3 has 16 amino acids. The V and J ends lost 4 bases and 8 bases, in that order; junction bases with no gene match: 13. Germline V gene lookup returns CDR1 SGHDN and CDR2 FVKESK. DNA for the CDR3: TGTGCCAGCAGCCCAGGGAATTGGGCAGCGGGGGATGAGCAGTTCTTC. Amino acids: CASSPGNWAAGDEQFF.

This clone has only a few counts. This chain connects TRBV5-1 to TRBJ2-1; 16 bases agree with TRBD2. Germline CDR1 is SGHRS and CDR2 is YFSETQ. The V segment lost 7 bases and the J segment 8 bases; nucleotides outside the gene matches: 6. The CDR3 has 15 amino acids. The CDR3 loop reads CASEDGTSGGDEQFF. The CDR3 region has the DNA TGCGCCAGCGAGGATGGGACTAGCGGGGGGGATGAGCAGTTCTTC.

This clone has a handful of counts. This chain joins TRBV28 and TRBJ2-2, with a possible D match to TRBD1 (6 bases). CDR1 MDHEN and CDR2 SYDVKM come from the germline V gene. Trimming took 6 bases from V and 3 from J, leaving 14 bases between them. The CDR3 extends over 15 amino acids. The CDR3 loop is CASRTPRQDTGELFF. CDR3 nucleotide sequence: TGTGCCAGCAGGACCCCCCGACAGGACACCGGGGAGCTGTTTTTT.

This clone was seen more than once but under ten times. The V call is TRBV6-5, the J call TRBJ1-1; D possibly corresponds to TRBD1 (6 bases). The germline gives CDR1 MNHEY, CDR2 SVGAGI. This CDR3 has 15 amino acids. V lost 5 bases and J lost 5, with 18 bases in between. In DNA, the CDR3 is TGTGCCAGCAGTCAGACCGGGACATTAGTTACTGAAGCTTTCTTT. Its translation is CASSQTGTLVTEAFF.

This clone came up a few times. The chain joins TRBV21-1 to TRBJ2-3; whether TRBD2, the table's D call, matches the DNA was not checked. TRBV21-1 is labeled a pseudogene. This CDR3 region has 16 residues. DNA of the CDR3: TGTGCCAGCAGCAATGAGACGGGAGAGGGCACAGATACGCAGTATTTT. Amino acids: CASSNETGEGTDTQYF.

This rearrangement joins TRBV19 to TRBJ1-2; TRBD1 might be the D (5 bases). V was cut by 1 base and J by 8 bases, with 20 bases left in between. The germline V gene encodes CDR1 LNHDA and CDR2 SQIVND (reference sequence). CDR3 length: 16 amino acids. The CDR3 DNA reads TGTGCCAGTAGTATAGGGGGGGGGTCTACCTCGAAAGGCTACACCTTC. As protein: CASSIGGGSTSKGYTF.

The chain joins TRBV2 to TRBJ2-2; tentative D call: TRBD1 (5 bases). V shed 1 base and J shed 4 bases, with 16 bases lying between them. CDR1 SNHLY and CDR2 FYNNEI come from the germline V gene. The CDR3 has 17 amino acids. The chain's CDR3 is CASSEERGTILTGELFF. The DNA of the CDR3 is TGTGCCAGCAGTGAAGAAAGGGGTACGATCCTCACCGGGGAGCTGTTTTTT.

The rearrangement links TRBV7-8 to TRBJ1-1; the D gene is possibly TRBD1 (6 bases). The CDR3 totals 15 residues. Germline-derived CDR1 and CDR2 are SGHVS and FQNEAQ. V shed 3 bases and J shed 2 bases, with 13 bases lying between them. CDR3 DNA: TGTGCCAGCAGCTTTCGGGGGGGCCAAAACACTGAAGCTTTCTTT. This codes for CASSFRGGQNTEAFF. The full variable domain, rest sourced from reference TRBV7-8 and TRBJ1-1, is GAGVSQSPRYKVAKRGQDVALRCDPISGHVSLFWYQQALGQGPEFLTYFQNEAQLDKSGLPSDRFFAERPEGSVSTLKIQRTQQEDSAVYLCASSFRGGQNTEAFFGQGTRLTVV.

The CDR3: CASSTLDEQYF. CDR3 DNA sequence: TGTGCCAGTAGTACCCTCGACGAGCAGTACTTC. The chain employs TRBV19 and TRBJ2-7; D is unresolved. CDR1 is LNHDA, CDR2 SQIVND, per germline (reference sequence). The V end was cut by 4 bases, the J end by 5 bases, with 6 bases between. This CDR3 spans 11 amino acids.

The chain links TRBV28 to TRBJ2-7; D uncertain. From germline, CDR1 is MDHEN and CDR2 SYDVKM. This CDR3 contains 13 residues. Between the trimmed V and J ends, which lost 8 bases and 4 bases, there was a span of 15 bases. The CDR3 DNA reads as TGTGCCAGCGGAAGAGGCCGAACGTACGAGCAGTACTTC. Amino acids: CASGRGRTYEQYF.

V is TRBV9 and J is TRBJ2-7; D is unresolved. Germline CDR1 reads SGDLS; CDR2 reads YYNGEE. The CDR3 consists of 14 residues. The V and J ends lost 2 bases and 5 bases respectively, with 14 bases between them. The CDR3 loop is CASSVSTALHEQYF. DNA of the CDR3: TGTGCCAGCAGCGTCTCCACAGCTCTACACGAGCAGTACTTC.

This clone was counted a few times. The rearrangement links TRBV6-1 to TRBJ2-5, with 7 bases matching TRBD1. The J call is doubtful: the DNA matches TRBJ2-7 better. CDR1 and CDR2 from the germline V gene are MNHNS and SASEGT. The CDR3 consists of 14 residues. CDR3 nucleotide sequence: TGTGCCAGCAGTAAGCTTGACAGGGACCACGAGCAGTACTTC. The encoded protein is CASSKLDRDHEQYF.

This rearrangement joins TRBV7-2 to TRBJ2-1, with 9 nucleotides matching TRBD1. CDR3 length: 14 amino acids. J lost 7 bases, V lost 2 bases, and 3 bases had no gene match. Germline lookup yields CDR1 SGHTA and CDR2 FQGNSA. CDR3 protein: CASSLNRGPNEQFF. CDR3 nucleotides: TGTGCCAGCAGCTTAAACAGGGGGCCTAATGAGCAGTTCTTC. Supplemented by reference TRBV7-2 and TRBJ2-1, the full variable domain reads GAGVSQSPSNKVTEKGKDVELRCDPISGHTALYWYRQSLGQGLEFLIYFQGNSAPDKSGLPSDRFSAERTGGSVSTLTIQRTQQEDSAVYLCASSLNRGPNEQFFGPGTRLTVL.

This chain uses TRBV27 with TRBJ2-3, with TRBD2 matching over 11 bases. Per the germline V gene, CDR1 is MNHEY and CDR2 is SMNVEV (reference sequence). The CDR3 loop spans 17 amino acids. The V and J ends lost 3 bases and 6 bases, in that order; junction bases with no gene match: 11. In DNA form, the CDR3 reads TGTGCCAGCAGTTTTCCCGGGGCTAGCGGGAGGTCTGATACGCAGTATTTT. Encoded protein: CASSFPGASGRSDTQYF.

The V gene is TRBV28, the J gene TRBJ2-2; 9 nucleotides agree with TRBD2. The V gene's germline CDR1 is MDHEN and CDR2 SYDVKM. The CDR3 is 15 amino acids. V shed 2 bases and J 6 bases; nucleotides not matched to a gene: 4. The CDR3 protein is CASSLAVAGAGELFF. The CDR3 region has the DNA TGTGCCAGCAGTTTAGCGGTAGCGGGAGCCGGGGAGCTGTTTTTT.

This sequence joins TRBV5-1 and TRBJ2-1; 8 bases line up with TRBD2. The germline V gene encodes CDR1 SGHRS and CDR2 YFSETQ. The CDR3 runs to 15 residues. V was pared by 1 base and J by 3 bases, with 3 bases of the junction left unmatched. The CDR3 DNA is TGCGCCAGCAGCTTGCGGGAGGGCGGCTACAATGAGCAGTTCTTC. Translation: CASSLREGGYNEQFF.

The gene calls are TRBV21-1 and TRBJ2-7; the table's D call, TRBD2, has no DNA check behind it. TRBV21-1 is a pseudogene locus. This CDR3 contains 15 residues. The CDR3 spells CASSKLSGSSYEQYF. In DNA, the CDR3 is TGTGCCAGCAGCAAACTCTCCGGTAGCTCCTACGAGCAGTACTTC.

There are a few counts of this clone. The chain links TRBV11-2 to TRBJ2-7, with a tentative D call TRBD2 (7 bases). CDR3 length: 14 residues. Germline CDR1 reads SGHAT; CDR2 reads FQNNGV. The ends were cut back, 2 bases at V and 7 bases at J, with 15 bases in the middle. The CDR3 DNA reads as TGTGCCAGCAGCTTACAGGCGGGGGCGGGAGAGCAGTACTTC. This sequence encodes CASSLQAGAGEQYF.

This rearrangement joins TRBV5-1 to TRBJ1-1; D remains unclear. V was pared by 2 bases and J by 5 bases, with 13 bases between. Germline V gene data show CDR1 as SGHRS and CDR2 as YFSETQ. CDR3 size: 14 residues. CDR3 in amino acids: CASSFTGAGTEAFF. The CDR3 bases are TGCGCCAGCAGCTTTACTGGTGCGGGGACTGAAGCTTTCTTT.

This clone turned up a few times. V usage is TRBV7-9 and J usage is TRBJ2-1; 9 bases are shared with TRBD1. The germline V gene has CDR1 SEHNR and CDR2 FQNEAQ (reference sequence). This CDR3 spans 15 amino acids. After removal of 3 bases from V and 8 bases from J, the junction contained 8 bases not matched to a gene. The CDR3 region is CASSFGTGRADEQFF. CDR3 nucleotides: TGTGCCAGCAGCTTCGGGACAGGGCGTGCGGATGAGCAGTTCTTC.

The V and J genes are TRBV11-2 and TRBJ2-7, with D maybe TRBD2 (5 bases). Trimming left V 6 bases short and J 6 bases short, with 21 bases between. This CDR3 is built from 15 residues. Germline V gene sequence: CDR1 SGHAT, CDR2 FQNNGV. The DNA for the CDR3 is TGTGCCAGCAGTCGCCCGTCGCTAGCTTACCGCGAGCAGTACTTC. Translating it yields CASSRPSLAYREQYF.

The chain employs TRBV6-1 and TRBJ1-2; no reliable D call. The V gene's germline CDR1 is MNHNS and CDR2 SASEGT. This CDR3 is 14 amino acids long. V was cut by 4 bases and J by 2 bases, with 11 bases left in between. The chain's CDR3 is CASSGSPGNYGYTF. CDR3 coding DNA: TGTGCCAGCAGTGGGTCCCCAGGAAACTATGGCTACACCTTC.

The rearrangement joins TRBV5-5 to TRBJ2-2; TRBD1 matches at 7 bases. CDR1 and CDR2 (germline): SGHKS, YYEKEE (reference sequence). The V segment lost 2 bases and the J segment 2 bases; nucleotides outside the gene matches: 6. This CDR3 has 16 residues. The CDR3 loop reads CASSFFRTGNTGELFF. The CDR3, as DNA: TGTGCCAGCAGCTTCTTCCGGACAGGAAACACCGGGGAGCTGTTTTTT.

The genes are TRBV2 and TRBJ2-5, with 9 bases lining up with TRBD1. Germline V gives CDR1 SNHLY, CDR2 FYNNEI. Germline trimming cut 6 bases from V and 2 bases from J; bases unmatched to any gene: 7. The CDR3 loop spans 15 amino acids. As DNA, the CDR3 is TGTGCCAGCAGGCCCGGGACAGGGTATCAAGAGACCCAGTACTTC. Its protein product is CASRPGTGYQETQYF.

The chain employs TRBV25-1 and TRBJ2-1; 11 bases fit TRBD2. The V segment lost 2 bases and the J segment 4 bases; nucleotides outside the gene matches: 4. Germline values: CDR1 MGHDK, CDR2 SYGVNS. This CDR3 contains 16 residues. This CDR3 is CASSEPSGGRYNEQFF. CDR3 coding DNA: TGTGCCAGCAGTGAACCTAGCGGGGGGAGATACAATGAGCAGTTCTTC.

The rearrangement uses TRBV6-6 and TRBJ2-3; no reliable D call. CDR1 is MNHNY and CDR2 is SVGAGI in the germline V gene (reference sequence). This CDR3 spans 13 amino acids. Trimming stripped 2 bases from V and 2 bases from J, with 5 bases between. CDR3 residues: CASSYINTDTQYF. The CDR3 nucleotides read TGTGCCAGCAGTTACATCAACACAGATACGCAGTATTTT.

This clone was recorded a few times. The CDR3 coding sequence is TGTGCCAGCAGCTTAATAGCGGGAGGGAACACAGATACGCAGTATTTT. It specifies CASSLIAGGNTDTQYF. The chain couples TRBV7-2 to TRBJ2-3; TRBD2 aligns across 11 bases. Germline V gives CDR1 SGHTA, CDR2 FQGNSA. The trim removed 2 bases at V and 2 bases at J, leaving 3 bases unmatched. This CDR3 has 16 residues. The full variable domain, completed using reference TRBV7-2 and TRBJ2-3, is GAGVSQSPSNKVTEKGKDVELRCDPISGHTALYWYRQSLGQGLEFLIYFQGNSAPDKSGLPSDRFSAERTGGSVSTLTIQRTQQEDSAVYLCASSLIAGGNTDTQYFGPGTRLTVL.

The chain is built from TRBV30 and TRBJ2-1, with TRBD2 as a possible D gene (5 bases). The CDR3 is 15 amino acids. CDR1 and CDR2 from the germline V gene are GTSNPN and SVGIG (reference sequence). Trimming cost V 0 bases and J 1 base, with 10 bases left between them. CDR3 in amino acids: CAWSVGGLSYNEQFF. CDR3 in DNA: TGTGCCTGGAGTGTAGGCGGGTTATCCTACAATGAGCAGTTCTTC.

This clone turned up a few times. V and J are TRBV30 and TRBJ1-3, with D uncertain. This CDR3 has 13 amino acids. Deletions cut 1 base from V and 10 bases from J, with 14 bases between. Germline V gene data show CDR1 as GTSNPN and CDR2 as SVGIG (reference sequence). As DNA, the CDR3 is TGTGCCTGGAGTGAGGCCCGCGGAACAACCATATATTTT. Translation gives CAWSEARGTTIYF.